Shown below are 5 T cell receptor beta chains from a single sample sequenced in a study of blood T cell repertoires in COVID-19. Profiled with immunoSEQ multiplex PCR; TCRdb holds only in-frame clones, not every one. The data contain around 80,000 clones, around 83% of them singletons. Sequencing used peripheral blood. The receptor set was obtained from a human donor in a cohort sampled during active COVID-19.

This rearrangement joins TRBV6-9 to TRBJ1-5; 7 nucleotides align to TRBD1. Trimming at V came to 4 bases and at J to 7 bases, leaving 7 bases not matched to a gene. Looked up from germline, CDR1 is MNHGY and CDR2 is SVAAGI. The CDR3 spans 14 residues. The CDR3 coding sequence is TGTGCCAGCAGTTCGAGACAGGGATGGCAGCCCCAGCATTTT. This encodes CASSSRQGWQPQHF.

This sequence joins TRBV10-3 and TRBJ2-3; 8 positions agree with TRBD1. The germline gives CDR1 ENHRY, CDR2 SYGVKD. This CDR3 is 13 amino acids long. The junction had 7 bases not matched to a gene; V was cut back by 10 bases and J by 4 bases. The CDR3 spells CATRPTGADTQYF. Here the CDR3 DNA reads TGTGCCACCCGCCCGACAGGGGCAGATACGCAGTATTTT.

This rearrangement joins TRBV7-8 to TRBJ1-1; possible D gene TRBD1, 6 bases. V lost 8 bases, J lost 8 bases, and 21 bases lay in between. The germline V gene encodes CDR1 SGHVS and CDR2 FQNEAQ. The CDR3 runs 14 residues. The CDR3 nucleotides are TGTGCCAGCCTCCCGGGGGGCGGGGCCGGAGAAGCTTTCTTT. Its translation: CASLPGGGAGEAFF.

CDR3 nucleotides: TGCAGTGCTAGCGTAAACTATGGCTACACCTTC. Amino acids: CSASVNYGYTF. The chain recombines TRBV20-1 with TRBJ1-2; D remains unclear. Trimming stripped 3 bases from V and 2 bases from J, with 4 bases between. The CDR3 spans 11 residues. CDR1 is DFQATT, CDR2 SNEGSKA, per germline (reference sequence).

V usage is TRBV6-5 and J usage is TRBJ1-1; D perhaps matches TRBD1 (6 bases). In germline, CDR1 is MNHEY, CDR2 SVGAGI. V was trimmed by 6 bases and J by 2 bases, leaving 13 bases between them. This CDR3 contains 14 residues. CDR3 region: CASRLPGQNTEAFF. The CDR3, as DNA: TGTGCCAGCAGGCTGCCGGGACAAAACACTGAAGCTTTCTTT.